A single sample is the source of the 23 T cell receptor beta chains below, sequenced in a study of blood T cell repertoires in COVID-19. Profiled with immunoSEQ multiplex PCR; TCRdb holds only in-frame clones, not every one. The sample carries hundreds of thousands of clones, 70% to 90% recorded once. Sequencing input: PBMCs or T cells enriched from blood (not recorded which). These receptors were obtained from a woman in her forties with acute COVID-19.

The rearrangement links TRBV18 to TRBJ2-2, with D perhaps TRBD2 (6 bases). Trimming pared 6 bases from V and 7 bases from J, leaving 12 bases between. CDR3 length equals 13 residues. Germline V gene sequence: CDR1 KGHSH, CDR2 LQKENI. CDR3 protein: CASSPRRDGELFF. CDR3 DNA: TGTGCCAGCTCGCCTAGGCGGGACGGGGAGCTGTTTTTT.

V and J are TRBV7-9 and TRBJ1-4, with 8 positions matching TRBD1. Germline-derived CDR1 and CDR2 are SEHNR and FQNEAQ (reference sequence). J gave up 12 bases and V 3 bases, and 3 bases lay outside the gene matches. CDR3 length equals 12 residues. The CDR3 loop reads CASSLDRVELFF. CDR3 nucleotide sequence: TGTGCCAGCAGCTTGGACAGGGTGGAACTGTTTTTT. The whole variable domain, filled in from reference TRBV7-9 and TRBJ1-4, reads DTGVSQNPRHKITKRGQNVTFRCDPISEHNRLYWYRQTLGQGPEFLTYFQNEAQLEKSRLLSDRFSAERPKGSFSTLEIQRTEQGDSAMYLCASSLDRVELFFGSGTQLSVL.

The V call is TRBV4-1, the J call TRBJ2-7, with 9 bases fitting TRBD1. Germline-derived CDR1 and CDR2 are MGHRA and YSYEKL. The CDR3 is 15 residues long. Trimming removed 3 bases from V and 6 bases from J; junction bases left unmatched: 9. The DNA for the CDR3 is TGCGCCAGCAGCCACCCGGGACAGGGTGCGGGCGAGCAGTACTTC. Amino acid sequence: CASSHPGQGAGEQYF.

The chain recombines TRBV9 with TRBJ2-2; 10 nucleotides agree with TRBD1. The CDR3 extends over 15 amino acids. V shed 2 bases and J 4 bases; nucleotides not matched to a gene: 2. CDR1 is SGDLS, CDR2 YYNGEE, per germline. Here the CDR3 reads CASSVRTGGTGELFF. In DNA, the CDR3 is TGTGCCAGCAGCGTTCGGACAGGGGGCACCGGGGAGCTGTTTTTT.

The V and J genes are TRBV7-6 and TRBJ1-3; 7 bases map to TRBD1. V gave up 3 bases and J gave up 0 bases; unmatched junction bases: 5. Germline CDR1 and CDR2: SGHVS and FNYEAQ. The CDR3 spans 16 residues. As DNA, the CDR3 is TGTGCCAGCAGCTTTAAACAGGGGACCTCTGGAAACACCATATATTTT. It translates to CASSFKQGTSGNTIYF.

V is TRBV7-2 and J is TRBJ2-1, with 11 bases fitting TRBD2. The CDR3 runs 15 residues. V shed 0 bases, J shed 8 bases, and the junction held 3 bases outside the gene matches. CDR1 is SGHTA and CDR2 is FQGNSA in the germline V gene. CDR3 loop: CASSLALAGGHEQFF. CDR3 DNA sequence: TGTGCCAGCAGCTTAGCGCTAGCGGGGGGTCATGAGCAGTTCTTC.

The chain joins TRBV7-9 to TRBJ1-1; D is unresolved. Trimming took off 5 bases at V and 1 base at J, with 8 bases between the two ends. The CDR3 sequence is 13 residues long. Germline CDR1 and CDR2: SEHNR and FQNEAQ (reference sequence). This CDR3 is CASSTNTNTEAFF. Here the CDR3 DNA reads TGTGCCAGCAGCACAAACACGAACACTGAAGCTTTCTTT.

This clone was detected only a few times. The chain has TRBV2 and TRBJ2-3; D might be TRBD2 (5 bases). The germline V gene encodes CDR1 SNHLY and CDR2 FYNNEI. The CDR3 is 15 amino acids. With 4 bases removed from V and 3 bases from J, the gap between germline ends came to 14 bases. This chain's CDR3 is CASSGTTGSTDTQYF. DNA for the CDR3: TGTGCCAGCAGTGGGACGACGGGGAGTACAGATACGCAGTATTTT.

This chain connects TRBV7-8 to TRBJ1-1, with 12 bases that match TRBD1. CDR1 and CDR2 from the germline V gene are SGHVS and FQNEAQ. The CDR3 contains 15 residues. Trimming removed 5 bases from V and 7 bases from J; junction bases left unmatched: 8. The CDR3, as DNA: TGTGCCAGCAGCCTCCGGGACAGGGGGCTGAGTGAAGCTTTCTTT. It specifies CASSLRDRGLSEAFF.

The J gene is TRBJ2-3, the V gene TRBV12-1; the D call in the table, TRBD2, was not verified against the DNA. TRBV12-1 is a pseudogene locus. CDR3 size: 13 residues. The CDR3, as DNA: TGTGCCAGCACTAGCGGGGGGACAGATACGCAGTATTTT. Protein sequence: CASTSGGTDTQYF.

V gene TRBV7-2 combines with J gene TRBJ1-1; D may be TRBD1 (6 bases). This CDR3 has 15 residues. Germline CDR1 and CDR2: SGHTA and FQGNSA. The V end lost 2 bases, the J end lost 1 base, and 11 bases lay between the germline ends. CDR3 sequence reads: CASSLRGQTNTEAFF. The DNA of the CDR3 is TGTGCCAGCAGCTTACGTGGACAGACGAACACTGAAGCTTTCTTT.

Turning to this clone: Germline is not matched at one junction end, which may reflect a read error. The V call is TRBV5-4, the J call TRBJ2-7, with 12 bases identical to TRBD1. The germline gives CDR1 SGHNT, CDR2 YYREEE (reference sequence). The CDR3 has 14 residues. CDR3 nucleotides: TGTGCCAGCAGTGGGACAGGGGGCTCCAACGAGCAGTACTTC. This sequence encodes CASSGTGGSNEQYF.

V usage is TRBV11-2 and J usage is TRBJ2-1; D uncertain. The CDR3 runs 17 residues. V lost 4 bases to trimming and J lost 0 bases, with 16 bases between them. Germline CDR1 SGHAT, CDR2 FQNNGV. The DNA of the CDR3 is TGTGCCAGCAGCTCGTCTCGCCAACGGAGCTCCTACAATGAGCAGTTCTTC. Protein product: CASSSSRQRSSYNEQFF.

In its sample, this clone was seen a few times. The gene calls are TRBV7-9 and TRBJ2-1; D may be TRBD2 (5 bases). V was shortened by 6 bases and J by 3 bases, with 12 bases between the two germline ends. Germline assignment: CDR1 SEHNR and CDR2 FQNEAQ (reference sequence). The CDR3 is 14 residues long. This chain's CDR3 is CASSHPGNYNEQFF. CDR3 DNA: TGTGCCAGCAGTCACCCGGGGAACTACAATGAGCAGTTCTTC.

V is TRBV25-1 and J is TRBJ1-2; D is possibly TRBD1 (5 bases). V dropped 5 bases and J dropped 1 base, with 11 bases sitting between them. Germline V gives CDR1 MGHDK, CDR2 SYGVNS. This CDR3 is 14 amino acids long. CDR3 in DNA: TGTGCCAGCAGTCGTTCAGGGTTTAACTATGGCTACACCTTC. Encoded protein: CASSRSGFNYGYTF.

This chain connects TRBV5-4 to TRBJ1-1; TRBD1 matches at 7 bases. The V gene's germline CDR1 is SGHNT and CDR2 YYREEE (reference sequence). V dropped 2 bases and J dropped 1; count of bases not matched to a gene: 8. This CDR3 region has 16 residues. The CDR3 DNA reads TGTGCCAGCAGCTTACCCAGGGGGTCCGAGAACACTGAAGCTTTCTTT. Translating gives CASSLPRGSENTEAFF.

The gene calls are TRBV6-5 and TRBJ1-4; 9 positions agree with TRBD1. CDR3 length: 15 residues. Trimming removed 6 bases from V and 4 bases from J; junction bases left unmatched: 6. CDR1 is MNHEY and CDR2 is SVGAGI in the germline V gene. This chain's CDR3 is CASRDRGRSNEKLFF. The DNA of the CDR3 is TGTGCCAGCAGGGACAGGGGCAGGAGTAATGAAAAACTGTTTTTT.

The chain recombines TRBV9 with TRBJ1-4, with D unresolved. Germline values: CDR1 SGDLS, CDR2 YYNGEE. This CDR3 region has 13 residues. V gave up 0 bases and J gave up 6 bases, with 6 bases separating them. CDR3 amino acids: CASSVGPDEKLFF. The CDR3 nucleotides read TGTGCCAGCAGCGTAGGGCCCGATGAAAAACTGTTTTTT.

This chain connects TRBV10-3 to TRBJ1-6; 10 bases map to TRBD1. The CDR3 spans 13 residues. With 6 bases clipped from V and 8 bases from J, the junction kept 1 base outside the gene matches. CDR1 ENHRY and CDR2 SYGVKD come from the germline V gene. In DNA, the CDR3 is TGTGCCATCAGCGGACAGGGGGATTCACCCCTCCACTTT. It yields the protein CAISGQGDSPLHF.

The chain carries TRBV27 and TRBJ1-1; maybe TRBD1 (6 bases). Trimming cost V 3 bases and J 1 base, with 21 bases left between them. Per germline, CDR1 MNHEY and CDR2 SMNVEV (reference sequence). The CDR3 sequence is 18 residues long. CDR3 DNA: TGTGCCAGCAGTTTGGCCCAGGGGATAGGGTCGACGAACACTGAAGCTTTCTTT. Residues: CASSLAQGIGSTNTEAFF.

The CDR3 loop is CASSRIAGSQETQYF. CDR3 nucleotides: TGCGCCAGCAGCAGAATAGCGGGGTCCCAAGAGACCCAGTACTTC. The chain is built from TRBV5-1 and TRBJ2-5; TRBD2 aligns across 8 bases. Trimming took 4 bases from V and 1 from J; bases not matched to a gene: 6. This CDR3 region has 15 residues. Looked up from germline, CDR1 is SGHRS and CDR2 is YFSETQ.

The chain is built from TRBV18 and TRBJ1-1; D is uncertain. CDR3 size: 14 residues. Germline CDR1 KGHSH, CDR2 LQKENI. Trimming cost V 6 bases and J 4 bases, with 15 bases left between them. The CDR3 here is CASSPTRGTTEAFF. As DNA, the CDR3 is TGTGCCAGCTCCCCTACGAGAGGAACCACTGAAGCTTTCTTT.

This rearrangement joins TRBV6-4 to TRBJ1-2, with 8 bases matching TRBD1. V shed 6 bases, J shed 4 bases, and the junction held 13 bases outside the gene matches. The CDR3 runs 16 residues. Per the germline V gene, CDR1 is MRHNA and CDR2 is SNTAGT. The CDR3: CASRKERQGRSYGYTF. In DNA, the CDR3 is TGTGCCAGCAGGAAAGAGAGACAGGGGAGATCCTATGGCTACACCTTC.